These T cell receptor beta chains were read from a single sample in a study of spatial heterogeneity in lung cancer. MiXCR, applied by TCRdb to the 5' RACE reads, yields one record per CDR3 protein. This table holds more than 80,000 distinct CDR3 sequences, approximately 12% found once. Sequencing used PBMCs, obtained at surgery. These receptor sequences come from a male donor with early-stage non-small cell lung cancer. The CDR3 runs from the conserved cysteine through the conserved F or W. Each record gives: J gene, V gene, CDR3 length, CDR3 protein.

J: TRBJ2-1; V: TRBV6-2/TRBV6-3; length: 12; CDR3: CASSQDGIVQFF
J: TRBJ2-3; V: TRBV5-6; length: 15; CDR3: CASSSVAGTADTQYF
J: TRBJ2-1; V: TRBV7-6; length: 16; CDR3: CASSPPRGQGNNEQFF
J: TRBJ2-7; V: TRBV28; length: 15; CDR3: CASSSSGQGGYEQYF
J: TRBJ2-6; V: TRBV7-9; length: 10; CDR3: CAVRTNVLTF
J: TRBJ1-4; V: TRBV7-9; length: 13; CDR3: CASSESQFTALFF
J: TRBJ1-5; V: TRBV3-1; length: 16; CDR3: CASSPEWGSGNQPQHF
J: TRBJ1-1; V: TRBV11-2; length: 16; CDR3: CASSHTQYRVVTEAFF
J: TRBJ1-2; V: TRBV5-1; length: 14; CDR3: CASSFQQGQRGYTF
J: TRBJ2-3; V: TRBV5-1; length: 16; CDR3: CASSLRLGSPTDTQYF
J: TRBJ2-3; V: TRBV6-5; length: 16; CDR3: CASSRLAGGTKDTQYF
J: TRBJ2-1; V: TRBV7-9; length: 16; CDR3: CATSGGVLSSYNEQFF
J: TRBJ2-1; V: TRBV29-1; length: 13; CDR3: CSVGGLALNEQFF
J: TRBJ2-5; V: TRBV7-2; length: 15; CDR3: CASSLARTKQETQYF
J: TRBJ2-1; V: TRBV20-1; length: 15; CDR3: CSATRLIGSDNEQFF
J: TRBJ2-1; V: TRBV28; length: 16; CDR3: CASLAPGSAFYNEQFF
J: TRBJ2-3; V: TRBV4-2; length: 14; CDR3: CASSPLAGDRTQYF
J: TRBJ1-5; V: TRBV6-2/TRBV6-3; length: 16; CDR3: CASSYSRGDSNQPQHF
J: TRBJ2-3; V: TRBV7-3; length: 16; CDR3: CASSKLAGGSTDTQYF
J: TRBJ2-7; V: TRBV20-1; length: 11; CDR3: CSARDPPFEYF
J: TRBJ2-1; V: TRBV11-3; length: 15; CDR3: CASSLEAGTYNEQFF
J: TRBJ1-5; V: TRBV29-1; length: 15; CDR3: CSVLEQGGYNQPQHF
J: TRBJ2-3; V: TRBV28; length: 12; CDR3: CASSPRGRQRYF
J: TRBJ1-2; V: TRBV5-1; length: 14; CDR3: CASSRGQGNYGYTF
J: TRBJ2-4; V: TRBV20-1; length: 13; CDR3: CSARDSRGNIQYF
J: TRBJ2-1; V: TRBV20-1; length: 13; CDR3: CSARTGGLNEQFF
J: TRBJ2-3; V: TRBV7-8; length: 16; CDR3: CASSPRTSSFADTQYF
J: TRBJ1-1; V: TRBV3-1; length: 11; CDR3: CASSHSSEAFF
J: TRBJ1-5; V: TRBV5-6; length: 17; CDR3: CASSRSFRGGSNQPQHF
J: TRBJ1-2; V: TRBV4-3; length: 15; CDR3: CASSPSDSFSAGYTF
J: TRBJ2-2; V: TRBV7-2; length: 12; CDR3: CASSSYTGELFF
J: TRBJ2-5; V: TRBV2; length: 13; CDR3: CASSASGAKTQYF
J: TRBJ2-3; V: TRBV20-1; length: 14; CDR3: CSATLAGAGDTQYF
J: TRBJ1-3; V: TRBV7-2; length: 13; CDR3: CASSTYRDSAIYF
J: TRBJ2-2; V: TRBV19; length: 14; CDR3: CASSIDWGTGELFF
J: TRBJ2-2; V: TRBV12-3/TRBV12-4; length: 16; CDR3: CASSPLAGGTTGELFF
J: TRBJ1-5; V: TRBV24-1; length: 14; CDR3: CATSEGYSNQPQHF
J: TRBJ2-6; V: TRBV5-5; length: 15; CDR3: CASSSLATGANVLTF
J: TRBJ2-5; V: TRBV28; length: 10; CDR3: CATKAATQYF
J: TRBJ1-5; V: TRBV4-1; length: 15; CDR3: CASSQDGADGQPQHF